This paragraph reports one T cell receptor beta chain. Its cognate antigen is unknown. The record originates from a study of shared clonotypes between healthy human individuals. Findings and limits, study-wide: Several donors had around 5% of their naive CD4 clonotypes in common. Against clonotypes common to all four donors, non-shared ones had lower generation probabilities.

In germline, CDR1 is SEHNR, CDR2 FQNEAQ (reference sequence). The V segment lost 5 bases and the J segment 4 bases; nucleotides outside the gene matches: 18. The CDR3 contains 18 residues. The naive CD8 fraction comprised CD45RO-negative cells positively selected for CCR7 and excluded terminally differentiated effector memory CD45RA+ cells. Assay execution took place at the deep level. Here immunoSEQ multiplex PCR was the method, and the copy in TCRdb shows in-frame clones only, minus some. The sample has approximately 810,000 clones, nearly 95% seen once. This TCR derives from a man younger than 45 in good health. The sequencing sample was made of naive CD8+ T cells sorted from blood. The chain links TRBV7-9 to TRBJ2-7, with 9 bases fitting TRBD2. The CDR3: CASSNSTFSGSFRYEQYF. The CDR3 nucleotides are TGTGCCAGCAGCAACTCGACGTTTAGCGGGAGTTTTCGGTACGAGCAGTACTTC.